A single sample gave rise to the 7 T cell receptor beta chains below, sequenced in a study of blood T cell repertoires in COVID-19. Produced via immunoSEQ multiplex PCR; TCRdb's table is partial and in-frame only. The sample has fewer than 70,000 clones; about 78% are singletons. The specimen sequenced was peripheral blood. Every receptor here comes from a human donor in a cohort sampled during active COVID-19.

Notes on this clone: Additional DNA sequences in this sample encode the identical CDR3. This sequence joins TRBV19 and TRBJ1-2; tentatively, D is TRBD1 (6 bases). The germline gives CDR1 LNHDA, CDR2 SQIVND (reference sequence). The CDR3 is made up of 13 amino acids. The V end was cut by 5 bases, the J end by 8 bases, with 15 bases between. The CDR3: CASSPTGKLGYTF. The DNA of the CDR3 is TGTGCCAGTAGTCCCACAGGGAAGCTGGGCTACACCTTC.

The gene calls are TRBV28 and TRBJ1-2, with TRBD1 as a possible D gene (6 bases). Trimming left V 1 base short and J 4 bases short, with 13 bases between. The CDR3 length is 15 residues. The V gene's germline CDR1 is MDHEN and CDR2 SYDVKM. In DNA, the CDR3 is TGTGCCAGCAGTTTATATGGGGGCGCGGGCTATGGCTACACCTTC. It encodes CASSLYGGAGYGYTF.

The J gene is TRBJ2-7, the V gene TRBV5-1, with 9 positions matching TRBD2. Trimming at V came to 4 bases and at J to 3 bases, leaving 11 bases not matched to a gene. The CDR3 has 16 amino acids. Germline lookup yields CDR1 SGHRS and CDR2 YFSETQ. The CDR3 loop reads CASSLIAGASNYEQYF. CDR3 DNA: TGCGCCAGCAGCCTTATAGCGGGGGCCTCAAACTACGAGCAGTACTTC.

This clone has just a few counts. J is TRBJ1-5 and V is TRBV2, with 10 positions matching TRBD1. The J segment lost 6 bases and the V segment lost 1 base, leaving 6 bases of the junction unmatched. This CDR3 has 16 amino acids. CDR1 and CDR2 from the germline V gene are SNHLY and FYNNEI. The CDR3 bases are TGTGCCAGCAGTGAAGTTGCGGGACAGGGGCGTCAGCCCCAGCATTTT. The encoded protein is CASSEVAGQGRQPQHF.

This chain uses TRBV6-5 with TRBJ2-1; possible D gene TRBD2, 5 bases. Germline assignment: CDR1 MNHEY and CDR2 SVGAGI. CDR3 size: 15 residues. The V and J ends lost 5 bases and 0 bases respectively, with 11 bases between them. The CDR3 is CASSREGSSYNEQFF. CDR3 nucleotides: TGTGCCAGCAGTCGGGAAGGGAGCTCCTACAATGAGCAGTTCTTC.

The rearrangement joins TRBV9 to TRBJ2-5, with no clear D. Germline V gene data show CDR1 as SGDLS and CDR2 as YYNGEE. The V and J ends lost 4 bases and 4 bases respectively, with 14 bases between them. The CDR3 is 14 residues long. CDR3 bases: TGTGCCAGCAGCCCCTATAAAATCTCAGAGACCCAGTACTTC. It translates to CASSPYKISETQYF.

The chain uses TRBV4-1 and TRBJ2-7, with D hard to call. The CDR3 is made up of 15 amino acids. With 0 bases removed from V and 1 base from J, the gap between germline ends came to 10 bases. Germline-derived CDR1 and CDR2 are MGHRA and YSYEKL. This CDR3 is CASSQDYLASYEQYF. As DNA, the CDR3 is TGCGCCAGCAGCCAAGATTATTTAGCTTCCTACGAGCAGTACTTC.